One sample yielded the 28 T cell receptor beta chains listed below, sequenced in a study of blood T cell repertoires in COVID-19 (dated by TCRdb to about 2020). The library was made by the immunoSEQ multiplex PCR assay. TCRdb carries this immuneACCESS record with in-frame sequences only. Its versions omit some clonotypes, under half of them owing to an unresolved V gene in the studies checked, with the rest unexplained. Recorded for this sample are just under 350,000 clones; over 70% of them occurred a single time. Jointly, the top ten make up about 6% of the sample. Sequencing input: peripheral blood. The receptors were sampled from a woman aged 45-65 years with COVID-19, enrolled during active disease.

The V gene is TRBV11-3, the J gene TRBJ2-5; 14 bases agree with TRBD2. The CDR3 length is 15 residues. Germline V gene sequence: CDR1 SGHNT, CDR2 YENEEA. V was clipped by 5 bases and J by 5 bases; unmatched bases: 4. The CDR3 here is CASSPGTSGSETQYF. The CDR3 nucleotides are TGTGCCAGCAGCCCGGGGACTAGCGGGAGTGAGACCCAGTACTTC. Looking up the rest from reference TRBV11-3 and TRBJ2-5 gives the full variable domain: EAGVVQSPRYKIIEKKQPVAFWCNPISGHNTLYWYLQNLGQGPELLIRYENEEAVDDSQLPKDRFSAERLKGVDSTLKIQPAELGDSAVYLCASSPGTSGSETQYFGPGTRLLVL.

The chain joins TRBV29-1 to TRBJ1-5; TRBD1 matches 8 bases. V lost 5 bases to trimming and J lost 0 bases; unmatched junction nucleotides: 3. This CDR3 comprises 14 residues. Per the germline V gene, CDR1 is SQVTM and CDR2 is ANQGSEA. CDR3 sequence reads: CSVKTGDSNQPQHF. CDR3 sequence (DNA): TGCAGCGTTAAGACAGGGGATAGCAATCAGCCCCAGCATTTT.

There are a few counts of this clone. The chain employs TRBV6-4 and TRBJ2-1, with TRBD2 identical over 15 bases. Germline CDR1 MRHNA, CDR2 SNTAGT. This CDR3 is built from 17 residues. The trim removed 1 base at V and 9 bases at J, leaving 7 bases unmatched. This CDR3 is CASSDWTSGRAGGEQFF. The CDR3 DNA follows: TGTGCCAGCAGTGACTGGACTAGCGGGAGGGCCGGGGGTGAGCAGTTCTTC.

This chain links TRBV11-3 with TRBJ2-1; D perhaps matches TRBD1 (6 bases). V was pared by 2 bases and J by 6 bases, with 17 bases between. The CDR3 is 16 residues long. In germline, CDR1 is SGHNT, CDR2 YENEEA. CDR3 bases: TGTGCCAGCAGCTTACTGCGTCAGGGGACCTCCAATGAGCAGTTCTTC. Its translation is CASSLLRQGTSNEQFF.

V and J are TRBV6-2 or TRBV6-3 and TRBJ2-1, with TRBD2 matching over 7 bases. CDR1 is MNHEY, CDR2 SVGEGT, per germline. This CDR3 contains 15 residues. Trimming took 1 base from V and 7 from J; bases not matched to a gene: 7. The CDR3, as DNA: TGTGCCAGCAGTTACTGGGGTAGCGGGCTGAATGAGCAGTTCTTC. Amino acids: CASSYWGSGLNEQFF.

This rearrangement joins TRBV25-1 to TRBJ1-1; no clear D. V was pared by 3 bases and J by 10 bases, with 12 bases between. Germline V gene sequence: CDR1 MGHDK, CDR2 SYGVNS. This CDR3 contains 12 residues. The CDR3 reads CASSDGNSGAFF. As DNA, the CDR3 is TGTGCCAGCAGTGACGGTAACTCCGGAGCTTTCTTT.

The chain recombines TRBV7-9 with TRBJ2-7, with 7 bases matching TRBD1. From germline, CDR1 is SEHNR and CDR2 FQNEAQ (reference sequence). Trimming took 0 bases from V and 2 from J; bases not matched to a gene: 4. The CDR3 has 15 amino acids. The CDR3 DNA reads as TGTGCCAGCAGCTTAGCCGGGACAGCGACCTACGAGCAGTACTTC. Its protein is CASSLAGTATYEQYF. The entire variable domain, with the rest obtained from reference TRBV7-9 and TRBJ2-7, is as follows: DTGVSQNPRHKITKRGQNVTFRCDPISEHNRLYWYRQTLGQGPEFLTYFQNEAQLEKSRLLSDRFSAERPKGSFSTLEIQRTEQGDSAMYLCASSLAGTATYEQYFGPGTRLTVT.

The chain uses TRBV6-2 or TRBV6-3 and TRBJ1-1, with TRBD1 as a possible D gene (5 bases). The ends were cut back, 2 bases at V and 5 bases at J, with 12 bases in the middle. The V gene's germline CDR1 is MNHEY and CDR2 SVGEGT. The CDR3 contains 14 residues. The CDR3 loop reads CASSYRVGGTEAFF. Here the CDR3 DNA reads TGTGCCAGCAGTTACCGAGTCGGGGGGACTGAAGCTTTCTTT.

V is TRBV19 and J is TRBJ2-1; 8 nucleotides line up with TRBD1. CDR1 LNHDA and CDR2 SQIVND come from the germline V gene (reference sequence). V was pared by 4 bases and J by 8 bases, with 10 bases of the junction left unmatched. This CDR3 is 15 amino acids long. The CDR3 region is CASSTGGAVNYEQFF. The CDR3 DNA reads TGTGCCAGTAGTACAGGGGGCGCGGTTAATTATGAGCAGTTCTTC. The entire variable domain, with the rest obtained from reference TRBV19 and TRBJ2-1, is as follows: DGGITQSPKYLFRKEGQNVTLSCEQNLNHDAMYWYRQDPGQGLRLIYYSQIVNDFQKGDIAEGYSVSREKKESFPLTVTSAQKNPTAFYLCASSTGGAVNYEQFFGPGTRLTVL.

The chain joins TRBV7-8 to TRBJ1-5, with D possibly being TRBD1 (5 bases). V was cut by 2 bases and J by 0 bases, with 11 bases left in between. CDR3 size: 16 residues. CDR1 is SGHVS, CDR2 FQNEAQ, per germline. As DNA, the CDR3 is TGTGCCAGCAGCTTATCAGGGATGTATAGCAATCAGCCCCAGCATTTT. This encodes CASSLSGMYSNQPQHF.

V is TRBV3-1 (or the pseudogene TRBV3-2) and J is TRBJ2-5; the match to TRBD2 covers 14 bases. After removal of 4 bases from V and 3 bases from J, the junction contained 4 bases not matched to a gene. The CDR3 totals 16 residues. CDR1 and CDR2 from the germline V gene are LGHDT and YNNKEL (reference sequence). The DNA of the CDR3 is TGTGCCAGCAGCCGACTAGCGGGAGGGAACGAAGAGACCCAGTACTTC. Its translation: CASSRLAGGNEETQYF.

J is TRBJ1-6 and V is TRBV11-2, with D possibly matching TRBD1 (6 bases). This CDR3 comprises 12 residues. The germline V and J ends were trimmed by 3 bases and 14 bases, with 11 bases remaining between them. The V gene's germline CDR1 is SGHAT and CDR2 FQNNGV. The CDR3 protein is CASSFLGQSLHF. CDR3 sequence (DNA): TGTGCCAGCAGCTTCTTGGGACAATCCCTCCACTTT.

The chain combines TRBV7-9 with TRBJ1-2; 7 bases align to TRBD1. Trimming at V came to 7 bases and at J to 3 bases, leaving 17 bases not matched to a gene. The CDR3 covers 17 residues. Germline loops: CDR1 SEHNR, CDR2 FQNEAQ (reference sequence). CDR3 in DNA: TGTGCCAGCACCGAACTAGGGACAGTAAACATCTACTATGGCTACACCTTC. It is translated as CASTELGTVNIYYGYTF.

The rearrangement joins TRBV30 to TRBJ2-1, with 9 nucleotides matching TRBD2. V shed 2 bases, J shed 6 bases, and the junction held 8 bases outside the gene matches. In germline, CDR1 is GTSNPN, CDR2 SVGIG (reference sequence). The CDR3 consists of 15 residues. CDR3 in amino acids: CAWSIGGRALNEQFF. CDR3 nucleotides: TGTGCCTGGAGTATCGGCGGGAGGGCCCTCAATGAGCAGTTCTTC.

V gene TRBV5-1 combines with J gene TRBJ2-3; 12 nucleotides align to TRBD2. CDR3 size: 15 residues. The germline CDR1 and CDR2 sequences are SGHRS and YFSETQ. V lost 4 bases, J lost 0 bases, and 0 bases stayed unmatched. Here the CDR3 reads CASSGTSGSTDTQYF. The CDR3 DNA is TGCGCCAGCAGCGGGACTAGCGGGAGCACAGATACGCAGTATTTT.

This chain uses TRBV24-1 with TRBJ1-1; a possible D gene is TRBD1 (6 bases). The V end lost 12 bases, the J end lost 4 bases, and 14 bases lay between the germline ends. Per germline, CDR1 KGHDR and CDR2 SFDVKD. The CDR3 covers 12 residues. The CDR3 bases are TGTGCCTCTCAGGGGATGAGCACTGAAGCTTTCTTT. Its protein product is CASQGMSTEAFF.

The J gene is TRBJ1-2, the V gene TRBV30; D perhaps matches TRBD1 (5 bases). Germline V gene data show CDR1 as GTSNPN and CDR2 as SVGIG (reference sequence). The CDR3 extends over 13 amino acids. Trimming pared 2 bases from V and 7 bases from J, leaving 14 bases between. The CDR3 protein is CAWSWSAGGGYTF. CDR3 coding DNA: TGTGCCTGGAGTTGGAGCGCGGGGGGTGGCTACACCTTC.

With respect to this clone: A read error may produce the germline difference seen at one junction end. The CDR3 DNA sequence: TGTGCCACAGACCGGGACAGGGGGCGCTTTGCCTTC. Translated, it gives CATDRDRGRFAF. The V and J genes are TRBV19 and TRBJ1-2; 12 bases agree with TRBD1. Germline values: CDR1 LNHDA, CDR2 SQIVND (reference sequence). This CDR3 is 12 amino acids long.

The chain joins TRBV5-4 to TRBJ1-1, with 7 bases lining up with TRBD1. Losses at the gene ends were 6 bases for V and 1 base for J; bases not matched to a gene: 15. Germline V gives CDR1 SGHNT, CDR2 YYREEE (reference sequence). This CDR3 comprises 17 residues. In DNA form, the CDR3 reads TGTGCCAGCACCCAGACAGGGCGAAGGGGAGGGAACACTGAAGCTTTCTTT. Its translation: CASTQTGRRGGNTEAFF.

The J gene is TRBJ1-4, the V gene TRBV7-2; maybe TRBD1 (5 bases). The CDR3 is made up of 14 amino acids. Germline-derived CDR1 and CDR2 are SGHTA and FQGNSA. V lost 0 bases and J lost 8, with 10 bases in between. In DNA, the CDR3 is TGTGCCAGCAGCTTAGCCGGGACTGGCGAAAAACTGTTTTTT. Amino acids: CASSLAGTGEKLFF.

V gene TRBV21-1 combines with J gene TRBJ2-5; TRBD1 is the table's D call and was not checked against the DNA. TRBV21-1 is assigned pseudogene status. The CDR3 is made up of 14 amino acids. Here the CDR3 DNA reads TGTGCCAGCCGCATTACAGGGTACCAAGAGACCCAGTACTTC. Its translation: CASRITGYQETQYF.

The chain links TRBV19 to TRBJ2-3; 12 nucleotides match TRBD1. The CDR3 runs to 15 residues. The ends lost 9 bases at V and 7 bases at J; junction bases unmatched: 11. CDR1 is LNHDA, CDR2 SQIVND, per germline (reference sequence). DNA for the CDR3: TGTGCCAGCCGCGAGGGGACAGGGGGCGCACATACGCAGTATTTT. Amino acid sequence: CASREGTGGAHTQYF. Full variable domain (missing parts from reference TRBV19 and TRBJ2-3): DGGITQSPKYLFRKEGQNVTLSCEQNLNHDAMYWYRQDPGQGLRLIYYSQIVNDFQKGDIAEGYSVSREKKESFPLTVTSAQKNPTAFYLCASREGTGGAHTQYFGPGTRLTVL.

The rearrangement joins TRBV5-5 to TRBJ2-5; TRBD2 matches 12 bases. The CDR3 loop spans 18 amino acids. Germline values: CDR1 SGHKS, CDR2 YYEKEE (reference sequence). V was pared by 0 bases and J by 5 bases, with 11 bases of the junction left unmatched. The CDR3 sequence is CASSLDPSGRVYRETQYF. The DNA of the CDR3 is TGTGCCAGCAGCTTGGACCCTAGCGGGAGGGTCTATCGGGAGACCCAGTACTTC.

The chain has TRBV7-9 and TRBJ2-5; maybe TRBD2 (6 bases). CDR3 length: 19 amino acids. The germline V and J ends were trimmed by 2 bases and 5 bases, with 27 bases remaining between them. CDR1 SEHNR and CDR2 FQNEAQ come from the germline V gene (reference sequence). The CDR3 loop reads CASSLFLVAAFTSRETQYF. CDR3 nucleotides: TGTGCCAGCAGCTTATTTCTGGTGGCAGCCTTCACTAGCCGCGAGACCCAGTACTTC.

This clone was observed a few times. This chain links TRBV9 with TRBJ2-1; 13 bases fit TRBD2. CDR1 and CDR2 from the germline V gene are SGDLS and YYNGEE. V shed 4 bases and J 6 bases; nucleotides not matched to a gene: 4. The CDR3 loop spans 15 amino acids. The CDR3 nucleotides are TGTGCCAGCAGCAGGACTAGCGGGAGTGTCAATGAGCAGTTCTTC. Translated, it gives CASSRTSGSVNEQFF.

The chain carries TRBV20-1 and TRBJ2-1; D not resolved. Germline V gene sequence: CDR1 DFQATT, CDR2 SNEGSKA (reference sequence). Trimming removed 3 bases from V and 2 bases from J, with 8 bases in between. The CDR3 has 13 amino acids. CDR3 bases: TGCAGTGCTAGTCACTTTCCCTACAATGAGCAGTTCTTC. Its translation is CSASHFPYNEQFF.

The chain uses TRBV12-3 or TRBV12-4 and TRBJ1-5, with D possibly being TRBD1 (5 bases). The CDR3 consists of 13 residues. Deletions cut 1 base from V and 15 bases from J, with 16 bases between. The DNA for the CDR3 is TGTGCCAGCAGTTTAGGCCCGGAGACAGTTAGGCATTTT. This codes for CASSLGPETVRHF.

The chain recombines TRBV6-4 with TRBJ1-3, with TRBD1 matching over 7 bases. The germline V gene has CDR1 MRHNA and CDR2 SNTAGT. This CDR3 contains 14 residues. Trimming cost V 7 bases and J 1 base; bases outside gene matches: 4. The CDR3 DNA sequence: TGTGCCAGCACCAAACAGGGGTCTGGAAACACCATATATTTT. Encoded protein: CASTKQGSGNTIYF.